The clone carrying this T cell receptor beta chain occurred many times. Researchers barred patients who had uncontrolled infection, other autoimmune disease, pregnancy or lactation. This sample is drawn from a study of T cells in Graves' hyperthyroidism and ophthalmopathy. What was amplified from RNA transcripts were TCR beta CDR3 regions. HTBI primers were employed in a first-round RT-PCR of the TCR CDR3. TCRdb passed the multiplex PCR reads through MiXCR, listing each CDR3 protein once. The sample records some 140,000 distinct CDR3 sequences, 22% being singletons. Trimming took 6 bases from V and 2 from J, leaving 11 bases between them. This CDR3 has 15 residues. The germline gives CDR1 SEHNR, CDR2 FQNEAQ (reference sequence).

J is TRBJ2-6 and V is TRBV7-9; weak D call: TRBD1 (6 bases). This receptor was taken from a woman in her forties or fifties with Graves' hyperthyroidism that later progressed to Graves' ophthalmopathy. The material sequenced was blood. This CDR3 is CASSSRQAGANVLTF. CDR3 DNA: TGTGCCAGCAGTTCCAGACAGGCTGGGGCCAACGTCCTGACTTTC.